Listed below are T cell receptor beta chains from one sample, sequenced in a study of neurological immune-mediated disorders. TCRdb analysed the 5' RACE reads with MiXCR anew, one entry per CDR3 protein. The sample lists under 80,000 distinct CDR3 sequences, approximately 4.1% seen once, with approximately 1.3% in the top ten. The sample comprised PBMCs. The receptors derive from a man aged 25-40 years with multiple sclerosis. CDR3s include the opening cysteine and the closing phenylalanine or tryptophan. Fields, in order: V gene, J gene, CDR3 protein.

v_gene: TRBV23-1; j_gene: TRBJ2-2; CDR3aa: CASSQSKSLAAGGAGGELFF
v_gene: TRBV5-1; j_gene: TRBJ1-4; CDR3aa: CASSLEAGTNEKLFF
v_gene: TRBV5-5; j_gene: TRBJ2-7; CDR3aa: CASSLVVAPSSYEQYF
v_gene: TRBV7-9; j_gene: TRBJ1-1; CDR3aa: CASSSEGGSEAFF
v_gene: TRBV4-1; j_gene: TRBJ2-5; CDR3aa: CASSSPYGQDQTQYF
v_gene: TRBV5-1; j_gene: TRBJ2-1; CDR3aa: CASSIGLSNEQFF
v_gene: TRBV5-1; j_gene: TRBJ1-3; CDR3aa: CASSLVGIGNTIYF
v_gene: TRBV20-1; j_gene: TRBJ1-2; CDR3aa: CSARGDGRYGYTF
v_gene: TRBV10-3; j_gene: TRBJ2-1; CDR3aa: CAISDTGGLGEQFF
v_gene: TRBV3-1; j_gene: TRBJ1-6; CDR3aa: CASSQETERNSPLHF
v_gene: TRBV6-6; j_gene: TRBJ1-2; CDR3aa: CASSYKSRQGSNYGYTF
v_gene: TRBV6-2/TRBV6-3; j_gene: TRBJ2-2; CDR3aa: CASSYPLADYTGELFF
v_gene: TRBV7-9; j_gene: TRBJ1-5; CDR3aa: CASEPGVGDQPQHF
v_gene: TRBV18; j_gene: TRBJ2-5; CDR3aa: CASTRDRFGETQYF
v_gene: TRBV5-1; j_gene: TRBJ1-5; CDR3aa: CASSLGTGGRKPQHF
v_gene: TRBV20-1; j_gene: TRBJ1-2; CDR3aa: CSARVGYGYTF
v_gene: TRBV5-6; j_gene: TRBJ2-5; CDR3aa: CASSLAAETQYF
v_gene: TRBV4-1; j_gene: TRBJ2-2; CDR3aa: CASSQGSAGGPAGELFF
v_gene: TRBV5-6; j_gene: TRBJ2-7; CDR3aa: CASSSVGLYEQYF
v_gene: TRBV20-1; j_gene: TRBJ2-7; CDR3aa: CSATRTSGGFYEQYF
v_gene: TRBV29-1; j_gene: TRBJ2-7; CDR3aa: CSVGQGANYEQYF
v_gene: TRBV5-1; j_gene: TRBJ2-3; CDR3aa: CASSAGQGTSTDTQYF
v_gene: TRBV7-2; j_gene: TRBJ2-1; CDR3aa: CASSSPVPSGRDNEQFF
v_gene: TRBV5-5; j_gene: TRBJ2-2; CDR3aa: CASSPSGPTGELFF
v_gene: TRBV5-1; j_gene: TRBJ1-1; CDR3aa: CASSLARQNTEAFF
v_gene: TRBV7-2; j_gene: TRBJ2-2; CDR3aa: CASSLFANTGELFF
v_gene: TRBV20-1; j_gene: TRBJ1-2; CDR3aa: CSARDSVRGGYTF
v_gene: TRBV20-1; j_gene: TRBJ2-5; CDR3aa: CSANEETQYF
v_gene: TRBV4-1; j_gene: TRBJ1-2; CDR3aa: CASSQRSGANGYTF
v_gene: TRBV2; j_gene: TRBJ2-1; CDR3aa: CASKKASGGAVEQFF
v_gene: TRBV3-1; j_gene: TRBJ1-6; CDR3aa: CASSQKMRDRLDSPLNF
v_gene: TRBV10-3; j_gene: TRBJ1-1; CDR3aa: CAISEYSSGHLNTEAFF
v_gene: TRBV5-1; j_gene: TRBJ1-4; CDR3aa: CASSLDRGNEKLFF
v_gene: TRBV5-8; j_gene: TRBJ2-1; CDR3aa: CASSSNRGRFYNEQFF
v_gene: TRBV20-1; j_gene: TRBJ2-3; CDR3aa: CSALIADTQYF
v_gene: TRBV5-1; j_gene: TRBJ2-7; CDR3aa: CASSLAKGIAYEQYF
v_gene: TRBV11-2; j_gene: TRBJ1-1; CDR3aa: CASSPWGQMDTEAFF
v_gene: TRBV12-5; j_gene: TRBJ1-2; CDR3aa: CASGPGKASYGYTF
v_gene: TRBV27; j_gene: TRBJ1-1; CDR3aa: CASSLGQGNTEAFF
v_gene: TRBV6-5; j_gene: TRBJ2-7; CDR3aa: CASSYRDRYEQYF